Shown below are 10 T cell receptor beta chains from a single sample sequenced in a study of cytomegalovirus exposure and HLA in healthy donors. The primer mix had 60 Vbeta and 13 Jbeta primers. TCRdb keeps only in-frame clones here, not all; method: immunoSEQ multiplex PCR. The sample consists of some 130,000 clones, about 78% of them appearing once. Material for sequencing was PBMCs. Source of these receptors: a man aged 50-59 years in good health and CMV-seronegative.

This clone was seen a few times. The chain has TRBV10-2 and TRBJ2-3; 9 bases are a match to TRBD2. The J segment lost 0 bases and the V segment lost 8 bases, leaving 3 bases of the junction unmatched. Per germline, CDR1 WSHSY and CDR2 SAAADI. CDR3 length equals 14 residues. CDR3 in amino acids: CASASGASTDTQYF. The CDR3 region has the DNA TGCGCCAGCGCTAGCGGGGCTAGCACAGATACGCAGTATTTT.

The chain uses TRBV7-2 and TRBJ1-2; D is perhaps TRBD1 (6 bases). CDR3 length equals 15 residues. Trimming removed 5 bases at V and 3 bases at J, with 16 bases between. CDR1 is SGHTA and CDR2 is FQGNSA in the germline V gene. The CDR3: CASSIEGTHYYGYTF. CDR3 sequence (DNA): TGTGCCAGCAGCATCGAGGGGACACACTACTATGGCTACACCTTC. Full variable domain (remainder filled in from reference TRBV7-2 and TRBJ1-2): GAGVSQSPSNKVTEKGKDVELRCDPISGHTALYWYRQSLGQGLEFLIYFQGNSAPDKSGLPSDRFSAERTGGSVSTLTIQRTQQEDSAVYLCASSIEGTHYYGYTFGSGTRLTVV.

This clone was found once. V usage is TRBV11-3 and J usage is TRBJ2-2; D remains unclear. Germline V gives CDR1 SGHNT, CDR2 YENEEA. CDR3 length: 15 amino acids. V was cut by 5 bases and J by 5 bases, with 15 bases left in between. CDR3 region: CASSPENDITGELFF. Written as DNA, the CDR3 is TGTGCCAGCAGCCCCGAGAACGACATAACCGGGGAGCTGTTTTTT.

This clone was seen only a few times. The genes are TRBV6-1 and TRBJ1-1; 9 nucleotides align to TRBD1. The ends lost 6 bases at V and 4 bases at J; junction bases unmatched: 6. The germline gives CDR1 MNHNS, CDR2 SASEGT. CDR3 length: 14 residues. DNA for the CDR3: TGTGCCAGCAGACCCGGGACAGGGTCCACTGAAGCTTTCTTT. It yields the protein CASRPGTGSTEAFF.

The chain joins TRBV7-3 to TRBJ2-1; a weak D match, TRBD2 (7 bases). The CDR3 extends over 14 amino acids. CDR1 and CDR2 (germline): SGHTA, FQGTGA. The ends were cut back, 5 bases at V and 9 bases at J, with 17 bases in the middle. The chain's CDR3 is CASSPGGEGGEQFF. In DNA form, the CDR3 reads TGTGCCAGCAGCCCTGGAGGGGAGGGGGGTGAGCAGTTCTTC.

V is TRBV5-1 and J is TRBJ2-3; perhaps TRBD1 as D (6 bases). The germline gives CDR1 SGHRS, CDR2 YFSETQ. V dropped 4 bases and J dropped 3 bases, with 18 bases sitting between them. This CDR3 comprises 16 residues. CDR3 in amino acids: CASSLRQQGKTDTQYF. In nucleotides, the CDR3 is TGCGCCAGCAGCCTGCGACAACAGGGAAAGACAGATACGCAGTATTTT.

This sequence joins TRBV19 and TRBJ2-2, with 8 bases identical to TRBD2. Trimming took 7 bases from V and 1 from J; bases not matched to a gene: 8. The CDR3 covers 16 residues. CDR1 and CDR2 (germline): LNHDA, SQIVND (reference sequence). As DNA, the CDR3 is TGTGCCAGTAAAAAAGCGGGAGAGAGGAACACCGGGGAGCTGTTTTTT. Translation: CASKKAGERNTGELFF. Full variable domain (rest looked up from reference TRBV19 and TRBJ2-2): DGGITQSPKYLFRKEGQNVTLSCEQNLNHDAMYWYRQDPGQGLRLIYYSQIVNDFQKGDIAEGYSVSREKKESFPLTVTSAQKNPTAFYLCASKKAGERNTGELFFGEGSRLTVL.

The chain uses TRBV19 and TRBJ2-3; TRBD1 matches 9 bases. CDR1 is LNHDA, CDR2 SQIVND, per germline (reference sequence). The CDR3 covers 15 residues. After removal of 3 bases from V and 1 base from J, the junction contained 2 bases not matched to a gene. The CDR3 DNA reads as TGTGCCAGTAGTATTGGGGACAGGGGCACAGATACGCAGTATTTT. Its protein product is CASSIGDRGTDTQYF.

In this sample, this clone turned up a few times. J is TRBJ1-5 and V is TRBV5-6; D unclear. The germline gives CDR1 SGHDT, CDR2 YYEEEE. The CDR3 loop spans 14 amino acids. V lost 0 bases and J 5 bases, leaving 9 bases between the germline ends. The CDR3 DNA reads as TGTGCCAGCAGCTTGGGGCGGCGGGATCAGCCCCAGCATTTT. It codes for CASSLGRRDQPQHF.

This chain links TRBV5-1 with TRBJ2-1, with 9 bases fitting TRBD1. V was clipped by 4 bases and J by 10 bases; unmatched bases: 9. CDR3 length: 14 amino acids. Germline CDR1 and CDR2: SGHRS and YFSETQ. This chain's CDR3 is CASSGGQGEGEQFF. Here the CDR3 DNA reads TGCGCCAGCAGCGGGGGACAGGGCGAAGGCGAGCAGTTCTTC.